These T cell receptor beta chains were read from a single sample in a study of blood T cell repertoires in COVID-19. Repertoires were generated with immunoSEQ multiplex PCR, while TCRdb's copy carries only in-frame clones and drops some. The sample has under 50,000 clones, around nine tenths seen once. Source material: peripheral blood. The origin of the receptors is a woman in her forties with acute or convalescent COVID-19. The CDR3 runs from the conserved cysteine through the conserved F or W. The order of the fields is V gene, J gene, clone size, CDR3 protein. The listing skips clone size in some rows; elsewhere it reads once, few, many or a size class.

V: TRBV11-2
J: TRBJ2-5
size: .
CDR3: CASSPFLRQETQYF

V: TRBV10-1
J: TRBJ2-1
size: .
CDR3: CASRPATYNEQFF

V: TRBV12-3/TRBV12-4
J: TRBJ1-5
size: .
CDR3: CASSLGGTQPQHF

V: TRBV9
J: TRBJ2-5
size: .
CDR3: CASSVGVGGTGETQYF

V: TRBV9
J: TRBJ2-2
size: .
CDR3: CASSVGGVNTGELFF

V: TRBV5-6
J: TRBJ1-1
size: .
CDR3: CASSFGLQGPDEAFF

V: TRBV13
J: TRBJ2-1
size: .
CDR3: CASSSTGEAYNEQFF

V: TRBV25-1
J: TRBJ1-6
size: .
CDR3: CASSRQGERSPLHF

V: TRBV5-8
J: TRBJ1-1
size: once
CDR3: CASSKRQGNTEAFF

V: TRBV27
J: TRBJ1-1
size: .
CDR3: CASSRDSEAFF

V: TRBV5-4
J: TRBJ2-7
size: .
CDR3: CASSLGLAEYEQYF

V: TRBV5-5
J: TRBJ2-1
size: few
CDR3: CASSLYLLAGGYNEQFF

V: TRBV27
J: TRBJ2-1
size: .
CDR3: CASSLLEGNNEQFF

V: TRBV7-2
J: TRBJ2-3
size: .
CDR3: CASSLGASGIDTQYF